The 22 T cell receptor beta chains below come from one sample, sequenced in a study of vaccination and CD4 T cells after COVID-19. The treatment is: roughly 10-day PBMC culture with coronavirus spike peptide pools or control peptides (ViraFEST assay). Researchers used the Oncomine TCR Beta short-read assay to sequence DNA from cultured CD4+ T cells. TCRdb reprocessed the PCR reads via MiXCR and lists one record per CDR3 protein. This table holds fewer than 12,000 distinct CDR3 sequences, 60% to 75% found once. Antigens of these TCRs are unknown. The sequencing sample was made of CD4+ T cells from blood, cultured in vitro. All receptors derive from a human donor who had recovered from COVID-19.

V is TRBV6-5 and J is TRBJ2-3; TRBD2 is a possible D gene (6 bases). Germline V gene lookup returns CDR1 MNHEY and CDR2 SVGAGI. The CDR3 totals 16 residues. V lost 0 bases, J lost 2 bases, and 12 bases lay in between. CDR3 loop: CASSYSAGPPTDTQYF. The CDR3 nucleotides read TGTGCCAGCAGTTACTCGGCGGGGCCTCCCACAGATACGCAGTATTTT.

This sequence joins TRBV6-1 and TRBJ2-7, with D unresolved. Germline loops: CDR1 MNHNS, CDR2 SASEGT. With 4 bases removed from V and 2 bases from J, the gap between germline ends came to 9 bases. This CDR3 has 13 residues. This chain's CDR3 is CASSAHTTYEQYF. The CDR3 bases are TGTGCCAGCAGTGCGCACACAACCTACGAGCAGTACTTC.

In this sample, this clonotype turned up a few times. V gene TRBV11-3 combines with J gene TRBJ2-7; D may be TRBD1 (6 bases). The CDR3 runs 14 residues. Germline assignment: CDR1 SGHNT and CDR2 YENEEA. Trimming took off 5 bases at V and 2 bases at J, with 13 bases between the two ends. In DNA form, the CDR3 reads TGTGCCAGCAGCCCCTACAGGGCGCCCTACGAGCAGTACTTC. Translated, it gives CASSPYRAPYEQYF.

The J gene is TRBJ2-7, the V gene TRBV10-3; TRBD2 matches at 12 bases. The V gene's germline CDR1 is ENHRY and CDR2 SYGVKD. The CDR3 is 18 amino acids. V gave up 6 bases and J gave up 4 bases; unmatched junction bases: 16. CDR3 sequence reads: CAISMTSGSNPRNYEQYF. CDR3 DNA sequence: TGTGCCATCAGCATGACTAGCGGGAGTAACCCAAGAAATTACGAGCAGTACTTC.

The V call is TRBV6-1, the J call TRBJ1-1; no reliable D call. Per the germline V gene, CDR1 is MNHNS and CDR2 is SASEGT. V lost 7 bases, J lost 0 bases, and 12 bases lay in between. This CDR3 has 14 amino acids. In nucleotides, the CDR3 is TGTGCCAGCACCGCGCACGGGATGAACACTGAAGCTTTCTTT. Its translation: CASTAHGMNTEAFF.

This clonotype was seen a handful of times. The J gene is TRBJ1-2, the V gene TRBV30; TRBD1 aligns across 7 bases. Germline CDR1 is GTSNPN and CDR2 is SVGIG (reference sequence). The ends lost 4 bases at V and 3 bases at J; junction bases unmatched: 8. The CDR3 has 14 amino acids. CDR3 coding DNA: TGTGCCTGGATCTGGGGCAGGGGGTACTATGGCTACACCTTC. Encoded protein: CAWIWGRGYYGYTF. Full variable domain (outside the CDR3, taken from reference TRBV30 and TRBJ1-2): SQTIHQWPATLVQPVGSPLSLECTVEGTSNPNLYWYRQAAGRGLQLLFYSVGIGQISSEVPQNLSASRPQDRQFILSSKKLLLSDSGFYLCAWIWGRGYYGYTFGSGTRLTVV.

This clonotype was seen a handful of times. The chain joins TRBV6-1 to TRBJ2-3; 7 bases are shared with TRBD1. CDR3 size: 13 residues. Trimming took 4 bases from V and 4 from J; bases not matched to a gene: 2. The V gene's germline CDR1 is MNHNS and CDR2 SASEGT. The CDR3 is CASSGQGPDTQYF. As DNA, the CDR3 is TGTGCCAGCAGTGGACAGGGTCCAGATACGCAGTATTTT.

CDR3 residues: CSARDRWGVASSYEQYF. CDR3 in DNA: TGCAGTGCTAGAGATAGGTGGGGGGTCGCATCCTCCTACGAGCAGTACTTC. The chain uses TRBV20-1 and TRBJ2-7, with D possibly TRBD2 on 6 matching bases. The germline V and J ends were trimmed by 0 bases and 0 bases, with 18 bases remaining between them. The CDR3 sequence is 17 residues long. From germline, CDR1 is DFQATT and CDR2 SNEGSKA (reference sequence).

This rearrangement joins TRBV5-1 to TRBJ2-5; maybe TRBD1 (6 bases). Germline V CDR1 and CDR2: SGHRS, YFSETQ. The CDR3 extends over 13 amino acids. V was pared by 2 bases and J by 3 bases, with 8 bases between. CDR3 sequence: CASSLGTKETQYF. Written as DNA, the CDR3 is TGCGCCAGCAGCTTAGGGACAAAAGAGACCCAGTACTTC.

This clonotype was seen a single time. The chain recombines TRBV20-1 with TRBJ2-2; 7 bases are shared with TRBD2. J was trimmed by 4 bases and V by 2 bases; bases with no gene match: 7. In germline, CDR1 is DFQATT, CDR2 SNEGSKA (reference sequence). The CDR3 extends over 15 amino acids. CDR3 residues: CSARKVTSSTGELFF. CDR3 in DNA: TGCAGTGCTAGAAAGGTGACTAGCAGCACCGGGGAGCTGTTTTTT.

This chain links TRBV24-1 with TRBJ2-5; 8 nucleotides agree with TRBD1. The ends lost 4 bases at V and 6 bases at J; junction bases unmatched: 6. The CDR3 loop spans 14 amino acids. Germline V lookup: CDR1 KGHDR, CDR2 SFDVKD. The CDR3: CATSDRTGLKTQYF. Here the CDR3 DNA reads TGTGCCACCAGTGACCGGACAGGGCTGAAGACCCAGTACTTC.

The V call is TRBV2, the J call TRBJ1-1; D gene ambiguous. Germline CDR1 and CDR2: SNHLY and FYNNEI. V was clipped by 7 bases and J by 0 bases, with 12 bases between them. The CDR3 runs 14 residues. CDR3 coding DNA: TGTGCCAGCATCTTGCCCCTGATGAACACTGAAGCTTTCTTT. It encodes CASILPLMNTEAFF.

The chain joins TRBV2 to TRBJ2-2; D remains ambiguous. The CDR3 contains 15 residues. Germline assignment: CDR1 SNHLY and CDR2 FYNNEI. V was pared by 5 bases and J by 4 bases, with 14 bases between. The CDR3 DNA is TGTGCCAGCAGTCCCCTGGCCCTAACCACCGGGGAGCTGTTTTTT. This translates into CASSPLALTTGELFF.

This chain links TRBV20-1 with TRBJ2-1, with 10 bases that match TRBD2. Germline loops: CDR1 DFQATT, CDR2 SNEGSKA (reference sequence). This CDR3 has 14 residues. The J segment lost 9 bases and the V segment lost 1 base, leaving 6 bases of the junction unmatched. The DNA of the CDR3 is TGCAGTGCTAGAGGAATACTAGCGGGGACTGAGCAGTTCTTC. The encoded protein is CSARGILAGTEQFF.

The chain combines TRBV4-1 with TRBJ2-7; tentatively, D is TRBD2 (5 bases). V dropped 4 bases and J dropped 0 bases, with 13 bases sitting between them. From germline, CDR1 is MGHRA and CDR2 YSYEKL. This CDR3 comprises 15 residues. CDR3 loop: CASSPSSAFSYEQYF. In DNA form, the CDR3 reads TGCGCCAGCAGCCCTAGTAGCGCCTTCTCCTACGAGCAGTACTTC.

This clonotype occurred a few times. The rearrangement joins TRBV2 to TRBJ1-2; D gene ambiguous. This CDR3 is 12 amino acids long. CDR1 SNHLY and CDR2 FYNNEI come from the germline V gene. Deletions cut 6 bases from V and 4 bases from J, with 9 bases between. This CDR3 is CASSLGPYGYTF. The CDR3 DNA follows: TGTGCCAGCAGCTTAGGTCCCTATGGCTACACCTTC. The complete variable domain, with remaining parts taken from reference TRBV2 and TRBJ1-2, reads EPEVTQTPSHQVTQMGQEVILRCVPISNHLYFYWYRQILGQKVEFLVSFYNNEISEKSEIFDDQFSVERPDGSNFTLKIRSTKLEDSAMYFCASSLGPYGYTFGSGTRLTVV.

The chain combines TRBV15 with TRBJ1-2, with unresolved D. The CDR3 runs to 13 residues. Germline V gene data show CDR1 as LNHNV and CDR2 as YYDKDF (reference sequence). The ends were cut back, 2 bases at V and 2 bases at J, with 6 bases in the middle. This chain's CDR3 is CATSRPENYGYTF. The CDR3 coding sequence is TGTGCCACCAGCAGACCTGAGAACTATGGCTACACCTTC.

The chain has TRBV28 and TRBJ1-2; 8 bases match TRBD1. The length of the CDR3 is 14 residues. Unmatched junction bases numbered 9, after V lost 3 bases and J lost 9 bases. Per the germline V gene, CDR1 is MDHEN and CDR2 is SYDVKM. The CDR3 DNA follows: TGTGCCAGCAGTTTCTCTCGGACAGGGATAAGCTACACCTTC. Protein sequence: CASSFSRTGISYTF.

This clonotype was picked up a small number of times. The CDR3 sequence is CASSLKGQNTEAFF. As DNA, the CDR3 is TGTGCCAGCAGCTTAAAGGGACAGAACACTGAAGCTTTCTTT. This chain joins TRBV7-9 and TRBJ1-1; tentatively, D is TRBD1 (6 bases). Trimming removed 2 bases from V and 1 base from J, with 8 bases in between. Germline assignment: CDR1 SEHNR and CDR2 FQNEAQ (reference sequence). The CDR3 is 14 residues long.

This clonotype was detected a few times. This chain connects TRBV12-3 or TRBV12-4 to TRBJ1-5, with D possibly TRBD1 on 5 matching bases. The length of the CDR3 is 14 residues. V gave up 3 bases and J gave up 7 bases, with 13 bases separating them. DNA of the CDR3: TGTGCCAGCAGTTTGGGGGGAGAGGTCCAGCCCCAGCATTTT. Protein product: CASSLGGEVQPQHF.

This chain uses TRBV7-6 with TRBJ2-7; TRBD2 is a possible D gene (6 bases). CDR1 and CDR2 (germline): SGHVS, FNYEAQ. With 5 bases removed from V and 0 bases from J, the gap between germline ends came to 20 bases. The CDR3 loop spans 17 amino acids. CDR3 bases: TGTGCCAGCAGCGGAATCGGGGGTCAAACAAGCTCCTACGAGCAGTACTTC. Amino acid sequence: CASSGIGGQTSSYEQYF.

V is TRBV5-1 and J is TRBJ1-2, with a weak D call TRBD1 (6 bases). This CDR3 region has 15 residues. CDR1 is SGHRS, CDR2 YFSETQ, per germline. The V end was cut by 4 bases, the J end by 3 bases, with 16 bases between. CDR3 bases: TGCGCCAGCAGCCCCTTACAGGGAAGCGACTATGGCTACACCTTC. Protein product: CASSPLQGSDYGYTF. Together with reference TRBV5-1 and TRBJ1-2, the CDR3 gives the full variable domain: KAGVTQTPRYLIKTRGQQVTLSCSPISGHRSVSWYQQTPGQGLQFLFEYFSETQRNKGNFPGRFSGRQFSNSRSEMNVSTLELGDSALYLCASSPLQGSDYGYTFGSGTRLTVV.